This T cell receptor (beta chain) was sequenced during a study of response to subunit inactivated influenza vaccine. There are a few counts of this clonotype. The antigen is not known. TCRdb reanalysed the RT-PCR reads using MiXCR and keeps one entry per CDR3 protein. The sample lists more than 700,000 distinct CDR3 sequences, around 21% occurring once. Findings of the study overall: There was a suggestion from the authors that each seasonal influenza vaccination recruits few new T cells.

This CDR3 contains 14 residues. The germline V gene has CDR1 ENHRY and CDR2 SYGVKD. The V gene lost 5 bases and the J gene lost 8 bases, with 16 bases spanning the gap. The sample in question was PBMCs from blood, obtained 4 to 6 days after vaccination. The sequence was collected from a man over 45 who received an inactivated influenza vaccine. The chain carries TRBV10-3 and TRBJ2-1; the D gene is possibly TRBD2 (6 bases). The CDR3 DNA reads as TGTGCCATCAGTACCGGGACTGCACGCGATGAGCAGTTCTTC. This translates into CAISTGTARDEQFF.